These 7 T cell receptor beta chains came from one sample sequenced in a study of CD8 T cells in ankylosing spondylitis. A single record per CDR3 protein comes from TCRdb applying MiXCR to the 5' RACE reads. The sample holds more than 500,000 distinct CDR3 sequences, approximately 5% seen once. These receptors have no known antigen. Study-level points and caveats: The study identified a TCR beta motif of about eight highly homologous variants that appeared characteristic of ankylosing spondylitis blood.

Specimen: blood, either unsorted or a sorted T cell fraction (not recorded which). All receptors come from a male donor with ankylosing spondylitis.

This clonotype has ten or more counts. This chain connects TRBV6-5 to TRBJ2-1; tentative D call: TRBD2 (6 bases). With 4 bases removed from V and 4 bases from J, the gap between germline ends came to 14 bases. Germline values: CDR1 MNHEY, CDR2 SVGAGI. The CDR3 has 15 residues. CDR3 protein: CASSFTGTLYNEQFF. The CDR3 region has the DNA TGTGCCAGCAGTTTTACCGGGACTCTTTACAATGAGCAGTTCTTC.

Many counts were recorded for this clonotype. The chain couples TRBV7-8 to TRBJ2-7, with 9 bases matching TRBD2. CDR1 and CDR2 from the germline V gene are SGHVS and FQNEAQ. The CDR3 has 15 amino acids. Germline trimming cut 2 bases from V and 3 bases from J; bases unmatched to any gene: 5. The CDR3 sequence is CASSLWREGHYEQYF. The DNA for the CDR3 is TGTGCCAGCAGCTTATGGCGGGAGGGCCACTACGAGCAGTACTTC.

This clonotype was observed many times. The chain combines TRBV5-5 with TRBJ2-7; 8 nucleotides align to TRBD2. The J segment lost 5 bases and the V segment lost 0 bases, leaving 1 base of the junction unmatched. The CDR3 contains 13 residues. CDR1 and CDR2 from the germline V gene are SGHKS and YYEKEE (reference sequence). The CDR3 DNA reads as TGTGCCAGCAGCTTGGGACTAGCGAACGAGCAGTACTTC. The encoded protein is CASSLGLANEQYF.

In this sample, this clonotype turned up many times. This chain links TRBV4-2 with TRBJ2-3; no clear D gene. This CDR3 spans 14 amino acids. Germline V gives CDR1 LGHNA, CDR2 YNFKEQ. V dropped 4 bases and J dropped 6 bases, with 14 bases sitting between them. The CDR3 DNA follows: TGTGCCAGCAGCCCCGGACGCGCTGCGGATACGCAGTATTTT. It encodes CASSPGRAADTQYF.

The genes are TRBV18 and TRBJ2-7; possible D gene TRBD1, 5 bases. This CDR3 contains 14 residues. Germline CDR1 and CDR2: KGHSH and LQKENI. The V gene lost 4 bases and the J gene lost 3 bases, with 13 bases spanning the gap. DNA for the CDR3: TGTGCCAGCTCACTTAAAACAGGTCTCTACGAGCAGTACTTC. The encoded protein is CASSLKTGLYEQYF. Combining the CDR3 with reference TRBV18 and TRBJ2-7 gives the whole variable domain NAGVMQNPRHLVRRRGQEARLRCSPMKGHSHVYWYRQLPEEGLKFMVYLQKENIIDESGMPKERFSAEFPKEGPSILRIQQVVRGDSAAYFCASSLKTGLYEQYFGPGTRLTVT.

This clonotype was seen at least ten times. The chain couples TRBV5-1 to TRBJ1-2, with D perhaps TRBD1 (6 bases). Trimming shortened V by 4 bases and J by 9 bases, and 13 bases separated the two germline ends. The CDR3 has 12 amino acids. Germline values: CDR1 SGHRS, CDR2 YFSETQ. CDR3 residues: CASSVQGRRYTF. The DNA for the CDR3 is TGCGCCAGCAGCGTACAGGGTCGCCGCTACACCTTC.

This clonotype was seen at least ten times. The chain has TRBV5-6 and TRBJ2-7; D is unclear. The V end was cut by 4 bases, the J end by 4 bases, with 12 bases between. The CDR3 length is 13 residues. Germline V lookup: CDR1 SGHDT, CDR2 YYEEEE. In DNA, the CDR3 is TGTGCCAGCAGCGCGAGAGGATCGTACGAGCAGTACTTC. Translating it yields CASSARGSYEQYF.